This TCR beta chain is from a study of shared clonotypes between healthy human individuals. Nashville, Tennessee was home to all donors, who were Caucasian adults. Sorted-subset replicate PCR reactions contained roughly 200 ng DNA, corresponding to some 29,000 T cell genomes. In the authors' methods: ImmunoSEQ supplied junction-only sequences lacking quality scores, so filtering was different. Data came from immunoSEQ multiplex PCR; TCRdb stores just in-frame clones and leaves some out. The DNA gave D and trimming, while V, J and clone size come from that table. The sample holds around 2.3 million clones, around 95% seen once. General study findings and limits: In general, naive subsets displayed greater estimated richness than memory subsets did.

Germline CDR1 reads SGHAT; CDR2 reads FQNNGV. The ends were cut back, 0 bases at V and 5 bases at J, with 13 bases in the middle. The CDR3 is made up of 16 amino acids. Comments on this clone: Its antigen is unknown.

The gene calls are TRBV11-2 and TRBJ1-4; D not certain. The sample was naive CD4+ T cells sorted from blood. The sample's subset: CD45RA+ positively selected. This sequence originates from a man aged 18 to 35 in good health. The CDR3 DNA follows: TGTGCCAGCAGCTTAGATGGTCGGGGTAGAAATGAAAAACTGTTTTTT. It codes for CASSLDGRGRNEKLFF.